A single T cell receptor (beta chain) is shown here with its context. The antigen remains unidentified. Sequencing used immunoSEQ multiplex PCR; TCRdb keeps in-frame clones, though not all of them. The table lists hundreds of thousands of clones, more than 75% of them singletons, with 2.5% to 3.5% in the top ten. The data were obtained in a study of Ad26.COV2.S vaccination and SARS-CoV-2 variants. Germline CDR1 and CDR2: MDHEN and SYDVKM. V was cut by 8 bases and J by 5 bases, with 12 bases left in between. CDR3 length: 12 amino acids. Study-level points and caveats: Substantial breadth in spike-specific CD8+ and CD4+ T cell responses was reportedly seen after vaccination. Placebo recipients had lower spike-specific TCR breadth than vaccine recipients.

The treatment: about 20 received Ad26.COV2.S at low or high dose, single or two shots; about 5 received placebo; per-sample allocation not given. It was on day 63 after the first vaccine or placebo injection that samples were taken. An Ad26 vector that expressed Wuhan-strain SARS-CoV-2 spike constituted the vaccine. V gene TRBV28 combines with J gene TRBJ1-2, with no clear D. The sequenced sample was peripheral blood, obtained in a trial of Ad26.COV2.S vaccine versus placebo. This TCR was recovered from a person between 18 and 65 years old who received the Ad26.COV2.S COVID-19 vaccine or a placebo. CDR3 residues: CASDGIPYGYTF. The CDR3 region has the DNA TGTGCCAGCGACGGGATTCCTTATGGCTACACCTTC.